Reported below is one TCR beta chain. Antigen: not known. The source of the sample is a study of vaccination effects on CD4 cells after COVID-19. Clones were sequenced by immunoSEQ multiplex PCR, and TCRdb holds only the in-frame ones, with some missing. The table includes roughly 45,000 clones, roughly 79% detected once. Trimming left V 0 bases short and J 0 bases short, with 11 bases between. The CDR3 totals 16 residues. Per the germline V gene, CDR1 is SGHDN and CDR2 is FVKESK. Viral peptide pools were used in the ViraFEST assay to expand antigen-specific CD4+ T cells, and sequencing came afterward. Upon completion of 10 days in culture, CD4+ T cells were isolated. Nucleocapsid antibodies stayed negative before and after vaccination, showing no earlier SARS-CoV-2 infection. Half-medium exchanges with IL-2 medium took place on days 3 and 7.

The clonotype originates from a human donor who received a COVID-19 vaccine. The chain carries TRBV14 and TRBJ1-1; D may be TRBD1 (5 bases). Here the sequenced sample was CD4+ T cells from PBMCs cultured with SARS-CoV-2 spike peptides, taken before COVID-19 vaccination. In DNA, the CDR3 is TGTGCCAGCAGCCAAGACTGGGGAGGGGTGAACACTGAAGCTTTCTTT. Its protein product is CASSQDWGGVNTEAFF.